The TCR beta chain described here comes from a study of OX40 agonist ivuxolimab in advanced cancers. Background on the study: Intravenous ivuxolimab was administered to patients every 2 weeks at 0.01 to 10 mg/kg. Study-level points and caveats: There were also nonresponders showing low normalized T-cell clonal expansion. Clonal expansion by week 6 occurred in CD4+ and CD8+ blood T cells (at 0.1 to 3.0 mg/kg).

A note on this clone: Its specificity is unknown.

Profiling relied on immunoSEQ multiplex PCR, and the TCRdb table lists in-frame clones only, not all of them. The profile shows around 75,000 clones, about four fifths of them singletons. The CDR3 loop spans 15 amino acids. V was trimmed by 6 bases and J by 1 base, leaving 15 bases between them. The germline V gene encodes CDR1 LNHDA and CDR2 SQIVND (reference sequence). Autoimmune disease history or systemic immunosuppression disqualified patients. The source of this sequence is an adult with an advanced solid tumor such as melanoma, head and neck, liver or kidney cancer. The input for sequencing was CD4+ or CD8+ T cells sorted from blood, taken in a trial of the OX40 agonist ivuxolimab. This chain joins TRBV19 and TRBJ2-5; possible D gene TRBD1, 5 bases. CDR3 coding DNA: TGTGCCAGTAGAACTAAAGGGGCAGTCCAAGAGACCCAGTACTTC. It encodes CASRTKGAVQETQYF.